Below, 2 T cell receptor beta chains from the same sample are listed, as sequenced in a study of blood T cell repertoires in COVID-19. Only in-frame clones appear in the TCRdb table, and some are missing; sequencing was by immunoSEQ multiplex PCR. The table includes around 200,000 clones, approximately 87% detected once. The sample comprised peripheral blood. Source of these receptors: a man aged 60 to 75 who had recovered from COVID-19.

The CDR3 DNA reads as TGTGCCAGCAGGAAAACAGGGGTGAGCACAGATACGCAGTATTTT. It specifies CASRKTGVSTDTQYF. The rearrangement uses TRBV2 and TRBJ2-3; 7 bases agree with TRBD1. Looked up from germline, CDR1 is SNHLY and CDR2 is FYNNEI. The CDR3 covers 15 residues. J lost 0 bases, V lost 6 bases, and 6 bases had no gene match.

The CDR3 sequence: CASSPGQPSFNEQFF. The CDR3 DNA reads as TGTGCCAGCAGCCCTGGACAGCCCTCTTTCAATGAGCAGTTCTTC. V usage is TRBV3-1 (or the pseudogene TRBV3-2) and J usage is TRBJ2-1; D is perhaps TRBD1 (6 bases). The germline CDR1 and CDR2 sequences are LGHDT and YNNKEL (reference sequence). This CDR3 region has 15 residues. V shed 4 bases and J shed 6 bases, with 16 bases lying between them.